This T cell receptor (beta chain) was identified in a study of cytomegalovirus exposure and HLA in healthy donors. About the study: T cells numbering about 179 million yielded 90 million to 140 million unique TCR beta sequences in an earlier analysis. Whole-study findings and limits: Productive rates of about 90% or about 30% were seen for most TCR beta V segments in an earlier analysis. Available immune exposure information was restricted to CMV serostatus only.

A remark on this clone: Antigen specificity is unknown.

Primers included in the PCR were 60 Vbeta and 13 Jbeta primers. Produced via immunoSEQ multiplex PCR; TCRdb's table is partial and in-frame only. In the table there are more than 150,000 clones, around 79% of which are singletons. The germline CDR1 and CDR2 sequences are LGHNA and YSLEER. Trimming removed 0 bases at V and 6 bases at J, with 5 bases between. CDR3 length: 13 residues. This clonotype was sampled from a girl aged 10-17 years in good health and CMV-seropositive. The rearrangement uses TRBV4-3 and TRBJ2-2, with unresolved D. Input material: PBMCs. The CDR3 here is CASSQESSGELFF. In DNA form, the CDR3 reads TGCGCCAGCAGCCAAGAATCATCCGGGGAGCTGTTTTTT.